The 21 T cell receptor beta chains given below trace back to one sample, sequenced in a study of OX40 agonist ivuxolimab in advanced cancers. Assay: immunoSEQ multiplex PCR; the TCRdb copy retains only in-frame clones and omits some. The sample includes approximately 50,000 clones, around four fifths seen only once; the top ten take approximately 3%. This material consisted of CD4+ or CD8+ T cells sorted from blood, taken in a trial of the OX40 agonist ivuxolimab. Receptors were obtained from an adult with an advanced solid tumor such as melanoma, head and neck, liver or kidney cancer.

This clone was detected once. V is TRBV5-1 and J is TRBJ1-4; 8 bases map to TRBD1. Germline values: CDR1 SGHRS, CDR2 YFSETQ. The CDR3 runs to 14 residues. After removal of 1 base from V and 11 bases from J, the junction contained 7 bases not matched to a gene. The CDR3 protein is CASSLIGQGEKLFF. Here the CDR3 DNA reads TGCGCCAGCAGCTTGATTGGACAGGGAGAGAAACTGTTTTTT.

The rearrangement links TRBV18 to TRBJ2-7; D might be TRBD1 or TRBD2, each matching 5 bases. In germline, CDR1 is KGHSH, CDR2 LQKENI. The V and J ends lost 4 bases and 3 bases respectively, with 13 bases between them. The CDR3 covers 14 residues. CDR3 in amino acids: CASSLRDGDYEQYF. CDR3 nucleotide sequence: TGTGCCAGCTCACTACGGGACGGAGACTACGAGCAGTACTTC.

V is TRBV4-3 and J is TRBJ1-5; TRBD1 agrees at 9 bases. V was pared by 2 bases and J by 0 bases, with 17 bases of the junction left unmatched. Germline values: CDR1 LGHNA, CDR2 YSLEER. The CDR3 length is 21 residues. CDR3 amino acids: CASSQTPSLVDRGYSNQPQHF. As DNA, the CDR3 is TGCGCCAGCAGCCAAACTCCTTCGTTAGTGGACAGGGGATATAGCAATCAGCCCCAGCATTTT.

The V gene is TRBV4-1, the J gene TRBJ1-5; D unclear. V lost 0 bases, J lost 1 base, and 10 bases lay in between. The CDR3 totals 16 residues. The V gene's germline CDR1 is MGHRA and CDR2 YSYEKL. CDR3 sequence reads: CASSQEWGRSNQPQHF. For the CDR3, the DNA is TGCGCCAGCAGCCAAGAGTGGGGTCGAAGCAATCAGCCCCAGCATTTT.

The chain combines TRBV23-1 with TRBJ2-3; the match to TRBD2 covers 11 bases. TRBV23-1 is an ORF, with its function uncertain. The CDR3 has 17 amino acids. Trimming at V came to 7 bases and at J to 3 bases, leaving 12 bases not matched to a gene. This CDR3 reads CASTQPLAGGSTDTQYF. The CDR3 coding sequence is TGCGCCAGCACCCAGCCTCTAGCGGGAGGTAGTACAGATACGCAGTATTTT.

The chain carries TRBV27 and TRBJ1-1, with 8 bases aligning to TRBD1. The V gene's germline CDR1 is MNHEY and CDR2 SMNVEV (reference sequence). The V segment lost 7 bases and the J segment 0 bases; nucleotides outside the gene matches: 10. The CDR3 runs 16 residues. The CDR3 coding sequence is TGTGCCAGCATGCAGGACAGGGCGGGAGTGAACACTGAAGCTTTCTTT. It is translated as CASMQDRAGVNTEAFF.

This clone was observed once. The gene calls are TRBV5-1 and TRBJ2-1; D is uncertain. Deletions cut 1 base from V and 9 bases from J, with 11 bases between. CDR3 length: 13 amino acids. Germline lookup yields CDR1 SGHRS and CDR2 YFSETQ. In DNA, the CDR3 is TGCGCCAGCAGCTTGAACAGTATGGCTGAGCAGTTCTTC. This translates into CASSLNSMAEQFF. The whole variable domain, filled in from reference TRBV5-1 and TRBJ2-1, reads KAGVTQTPRYLIKTRGQQVTLSCSPISGHRSVSWYQQTPGQGLQFLFEYFSETQRNKGNFPGRFSGRQFSNSRSEMNVSTLELGDSALYLCASSLNSMAEQFFGPGTRLTVL.

The gene calls are TRBV11-3 and TRBJ1-2; 8 positions match TRBD1. After removal of 5 bases from V and 7 bases from J, the junction contained 6 bases not matched to a gene. The CDR3 length is 13 residues. The germline CDR1 and CDR2 sequences are SGHNT and YENEEA. CDR3 amino acids: CASSPGTGGGYTF. The CDR3 nucleotides read TGTGCCAGCAGCCCCGGGACAGGAGGTGGCTACACCTTC.

There are many counts of this clone. The chain has TRBV11-1 and TRBJ1-3; the D gene is possibly TRBD1 (5 bases). CDR1 and CDR2 (germline): SGHAT, FQDESV (reference sequence). The CDR3 runs 15 residues. V gave up 5 bases and J gave up 4 bases, with 15 bases separating them. The CDR3 coding sequence is TGTGCCAGCAGCGCTGAGGGGCCAAGAGGAAACACCATATATTTT. Protein product: CASSAEGPRGNTIYF.

This chain connects TRBV7-3 to TRBJ2-3; 8 nucleotides agree with TRBD2. This CDR3 contains 17 residues. Trimming cost V 1 base and J 0 bases; bases outside gene matches: 6. Germline V lookup: CDR1 SGHTA, CDR2 FQGTGA. The CDR3: CASSLNPAGASTDTQYF. Here the CDR3 DNA reads TGTGCCAGCAGCTTAAACCCAGCGGGGGCAAGCACAGATACGCAGTATTTT.

The chain employs TRBV5-4 and TRBJ2-7; 8 nucleotides line up with TRBD1. The CDR3 is 15 amino acids. Germline V gives CDR1 SGHNT, CDR2 YYREEE (reference sequence). J lost 4 bases, V lost 4 bases, and 10 bases had no gene match. Written as DNA, the CDR3 is TGTGCCAGCAGCACCTCACAGGGGGGTAGGTACGAGCAGTACTTC. This sequence encodes CASSTSQGGRYEQYF. Filled out from reference TRBV5-4 and TRBJ2-7, the complete variable domain reads ETGVTQSPTHLIKTRGQQVTLRCSSQSGHNTVSWYQQALGQGPQFIFQYYREEENGRGNFPPRFSGLQFPNYSSELNVNALELDDSALYLCASSTSQGGRYEQYFGPGTRLTVT.

The rearrangement uses TRBV6-6 and TRBJ2-7; D is uncertain. The V gene lost 0 bases and the J gene lost 6 bases, with 9 bases spanning the gap. The CDR3 totals 13 residues. Germline assignment: CDR1 MNHNY and CDR2 SVGAGI (reference sequence). DNA of the CDR3: TGTGCCAGCAGTTACTCTAGGAGCGTCGAGCAGTACTTC. Translated: CASSYSRSVEQYF.

The chain uses TRBV19 and TRBJ1-5; 8 nucleotides match TRBD1. The CDR3 extends over 13 amino acids. Trimming removed 9 bases from V and 2 bases from J; junction bases left unmatched: 3. CDR1 is LNHDA, CDR2 SQIVND, per germline (reference sequence). The CDR3 nucleotides are TGTGCCAGCGAGACAGGGGGCAATCAGCCCCAGCATTTT. It translates to CASETGGNQPQHF. The whole variable domain, filled in from reference TRBV19 and TRBJ1-5, reads DGGITQSPKYLFRKEGQNVTLSCEQNLNHDAMYWYRQDPGQGLRLIYYSQIVNDFQKGDIAEGYSVSREKKESFPLTVTSAQKNPTAFYLCASETGGNQPQHFGDGTRLSIL.

V usage is TRBV7-2 and J usage is TRBJ2-1; D gene ambiguous. V gave up 5 bases and J gave up 1 base, with 12 bases separating them. The CDR3 sequence is 15 residues long. Germline CDR1 SGHTA, CDR2 FQGNSA. CDR3 nucleotide sequence: TGTGCCAGCAGCCCACTCGTGGGTTCCTACAATGAGCAGTTCTTC. Amino acids: CASSPLVGSYNEQFF.

This clone was seen a handful of times. This chain links TRBV4-3 with TRBJ2-7, with 8 bases identical to TRBD2. This CDR3 has 15 amino acids. Germline lookup yields CDR1 LGHNA and CDR2 YSLEER. V gave up 8 bases and J gave up 3 bases; unmatched junction bases: 12. In DNA, the CDR3 is TGCGCCAGCCCCCAACCAAAGAGCGGGGGCTACGAGCAGTACTTC. Its translation is CASPQPKSGGYEQYF.

The chain links TRBV7-2 to TRBJ2-7; the match to TRBD1 covers 7 bases. The CDR3 runs 14 residues. Looked up from germline, CDR1 is SGHTA and CDR2 is FQGNSA. Trimming at V came to 2 bases and at J to 4 bases, leaving 5 bases not matched to a gene. In DNA form, the CDR3 reads TGTGCCAGCAGCTTATACAGGGGTGGGTACGAGCAGTACTTC. Protein: CASSLYRGGYEQYF. The full variable domain, with the rest looked up from reference TRBV7-2 and TRBJ2-7, is GAGVSQSPSNKVTEKGKDVELRCDPISGHTALYWYRQSLGQGLEFLIYFQGNSAPDKSGLPSDRFSAERTGGSVSTLTIQRTQQEDSAVYLCASSLYRGGYEQYFGPGTRLTVT.

The rearrangement uses TRBV11-3 and TRBJ2-7, with 11 bases aligning to TRBD1. The CDR3 has 14 amino acids. V lost 5 bases and J lost 5; bases outside the gene matches: 5. CDR1 is SGHNT, CDR2 YENEEA, per germline. This chain's CDR3 is CASSGDRGGNEQYF. The CDR3 DNA sequence: TGTGCCAGCAGCGGGGACAGGGGGGGCAACGAGCAGTACTTC.

V gene TRBV5-5 combines with J gene TRBJ2-3, with 9 bases that match TRBD1. Germline V gives CDR1 SGHKS, CDR2 YYEKEE (reference sequence). The CDR3 loop spans 16 amino acids. With V trimmed by 0 bases and J by 4 bases, 6 bases remained unmatched. CDR3 DNA: TGTGCCAGCAGCTTGGAATGGGACAGGGTTGCAGATACGCAGTATTTT. It yields the protein CASSLEWDRVADTQYF. Looking up the rest from reference TRBV5-5 and TRBJ2-3 gives the full variable domain: DAGVTQSPTHLIKTRGQQVTLRCSPISGHKSVSWYQQVLGQGPQFIFQYYEKEERGRGNFPDRFSARQFPNYSSELNVNALLLGDSALYLCASSLEWDRVADTQYFGPGTRLTVL.

CDR3 in amino acids: CASSEGTGETQYF. In nucleotides, the CDR3 is TGTGCCAGTAGTGAGGGGACAGGGGAGACCCAGTACTTC. This rearrangement joins TRBV19 to TRBJ2-5; 9 positions agree with TRBD1. With 5 bases clipped from V and 5 bases from J, the junction kept 3 bases outside the gene matches. Germline V CDR1 and CDR2: LNHDA, SQIVND (reference sequence). The CDR3 runs 13 residues.

By share, this clone ranks as medium-sized. The chain employs TRBV7-9 and TRBJ2-5; 7 nucleotides agree with TRBD2. Germline trimming cut 5 bases from V and 4 bases from J; bases unmatched to any gene: 13. Germline CDR1 and CDR2: SEHNR and FQNEAQ (reference sequence). There are 16 residues in the CDR3. The CDR3 sequence is CASSPGDGGGGETQYF. The CDR3 nucleotides read TGTGCCAGCAGCCCTGGGGACGGCGGGGGAGGAGAGACCCAGTACTTC.

The CDR3 protein is CASSQDPYRGPRGEAFF. As DNA, the CDR3 is TGCGCCAGCAGCCAAGATCCCTACAGGGGGCCTAGGGGTGAAGCTTTCTTT. The V and J genes are TRBV4-3 and TRBJ1-1; 9 bases fit TRBD1. The CDR3 runs 17 residues. With 0 bases clipped from V and 7 bases from J, the junction kept 12 bases outside the gene matches. CDR1 is LGHNA and CDR2 is YSLEER in the germline V gene.